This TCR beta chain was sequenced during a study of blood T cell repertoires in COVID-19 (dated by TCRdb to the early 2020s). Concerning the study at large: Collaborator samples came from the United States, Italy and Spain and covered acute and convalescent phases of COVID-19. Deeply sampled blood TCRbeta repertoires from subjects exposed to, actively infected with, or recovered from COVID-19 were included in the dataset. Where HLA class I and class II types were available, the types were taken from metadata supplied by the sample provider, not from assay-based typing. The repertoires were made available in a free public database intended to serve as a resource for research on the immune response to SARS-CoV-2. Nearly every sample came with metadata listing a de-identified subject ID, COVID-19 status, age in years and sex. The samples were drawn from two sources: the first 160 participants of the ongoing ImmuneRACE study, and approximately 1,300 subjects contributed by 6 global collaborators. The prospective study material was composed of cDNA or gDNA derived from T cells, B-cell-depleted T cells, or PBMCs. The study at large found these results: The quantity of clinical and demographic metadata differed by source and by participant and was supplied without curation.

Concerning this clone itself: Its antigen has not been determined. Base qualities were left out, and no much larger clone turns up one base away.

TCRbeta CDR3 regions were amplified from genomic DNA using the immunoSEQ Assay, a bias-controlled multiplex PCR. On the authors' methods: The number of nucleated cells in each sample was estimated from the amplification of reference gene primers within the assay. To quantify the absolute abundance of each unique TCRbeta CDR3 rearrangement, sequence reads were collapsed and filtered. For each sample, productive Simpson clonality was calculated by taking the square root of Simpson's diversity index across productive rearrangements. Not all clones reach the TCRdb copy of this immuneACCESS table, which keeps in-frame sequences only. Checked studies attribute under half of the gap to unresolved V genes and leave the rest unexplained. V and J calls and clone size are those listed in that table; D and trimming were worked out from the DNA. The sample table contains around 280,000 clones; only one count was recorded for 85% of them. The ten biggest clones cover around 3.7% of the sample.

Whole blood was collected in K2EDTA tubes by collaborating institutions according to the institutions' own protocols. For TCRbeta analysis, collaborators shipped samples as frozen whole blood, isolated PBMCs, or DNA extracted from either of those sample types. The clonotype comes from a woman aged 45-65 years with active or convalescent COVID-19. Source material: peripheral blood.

The CDR3 amino acid sequence is: CASSPGTSFYEQYF. The DNA sequence is TGTGCCAGCAGCCCCGGGACTAGTTTTTACGAGCAGTACTTC. The chain is made from TRBV4-2 and TRBJ2-7; 8 central bases correspond to TRBD2. The CDR3, from cysteine to phenylalanine, totals 14 residues. Only the CDR3 region is kept as DNA, spanning 42 bases read in frame from base 1. Here V drops 4 bases and J drops 4 bases, and the junction holds 6 bases not matched to any gene. For CDR1 and CDR2, the germline V gene lists LGHNA and YNFKEQ.